This TCR beta chain was identified in a study of long-term antiretroviral therapy in people with HIV. Study findings and constraints: Participants lacked recorded data on ART adherence, viral resistance or therapy changes. Repertoires looked antigen-experienced, with only a slight naive shift after ART.

Survey-level resolution applied to immunoSEQ assay v3.0. For every sample, sequencing targeted roughly 40,000-55,000 T-cell genomes. The table came from immunoSEQ multiplex PCR; TCRdb's copy has only in-frame clones and leaves some out. The repertoire consists of 20,000 to 25,000 clones, with around 80% occurring once and the leading ten covering more than 9%. Before DNA extraction, about 0.95-10 million cryopreserved PBMC were held in the samples. Germline V gene sequence: CDR1 SGHDT, CDR2 YYEEEE. This CDR3 spans 18 amino acids. V lost 0 bases, J lost 0 bases, and 9 bases stayed unmatched. A word on this clone: What it recognizes is unknown.

The chain has TRBV5-6 and TRBJ2-7; TRBD2 agrees at 10 bases. The sequences come from unsorted PBMCs, collected 4.1 years after starting antiretroviral therapy. This clonotype was sampled from a woman in her forties with HIV. CDR3 DNA sequence: TGTGCCAGCAGCTTGGGGCTAGCGGGGGTGGAGAGCTCCTACGAGCAGTACTTC. This encodes CASSLGLAGVESSYEQYF.